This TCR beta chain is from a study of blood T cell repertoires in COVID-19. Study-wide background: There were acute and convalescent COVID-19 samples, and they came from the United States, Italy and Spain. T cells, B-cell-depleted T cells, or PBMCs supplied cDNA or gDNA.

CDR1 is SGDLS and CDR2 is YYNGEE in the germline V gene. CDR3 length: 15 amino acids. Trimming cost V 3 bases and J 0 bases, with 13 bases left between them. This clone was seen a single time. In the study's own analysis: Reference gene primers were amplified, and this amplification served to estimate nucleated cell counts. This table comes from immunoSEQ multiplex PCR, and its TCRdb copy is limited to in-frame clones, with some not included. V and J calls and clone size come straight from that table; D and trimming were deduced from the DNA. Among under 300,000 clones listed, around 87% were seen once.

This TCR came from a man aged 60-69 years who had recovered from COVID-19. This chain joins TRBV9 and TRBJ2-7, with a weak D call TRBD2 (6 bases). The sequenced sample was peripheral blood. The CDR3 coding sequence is TGTGCCAGCAGCGGACGGGGGACTTACTCCTACGAGCAGTACTTC. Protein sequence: CASSGRGTYSYEQYF.